This T cell receptor (beta chain) appears in the sequencing data of a study of blood T cell repertoires in COVID-19. Background on the study: Samples representing acute and convalescent COVID-19 were sourced from the United States, Italy and Spain. The analysed material was cDNA or gDNA that came from T cells, B-cell-depleted T cells, or PBMCs.

The length of the CDR3 is 14 residues. Germline-derived CDR1 and CDR2 are MDHEN and SYDVKM. Trimming removed 10 bases from V and 10 bases from J, with 25 bases in between. Authors' data handling: Reference gene primer amplification gave nucleated cell count estimates. This table comes from immunoSEQ multiplex PCR, and its TCRdb copy is limited to in-frame clones, with some not included. V, J and clone size are taken as reported in that table, and D and trimming were inferred from the DNA itself. The table has about 91,000 clones, roughly 88% seen once. This receptor was identified in a woman in her seventies with acute or convalescent COVID-19. The sequenced material came from peripheral blood. The chain carries TRBV28 and TRBJ1-1, with D tentatively TRBD1 (6 bases). The CDR3 loop is CATRRTASTVLAFF. The CDR3 DNA follows: TGTGCCACACGTCGGACAGCTTCCACTGTTTTAGCTTTCTTT.